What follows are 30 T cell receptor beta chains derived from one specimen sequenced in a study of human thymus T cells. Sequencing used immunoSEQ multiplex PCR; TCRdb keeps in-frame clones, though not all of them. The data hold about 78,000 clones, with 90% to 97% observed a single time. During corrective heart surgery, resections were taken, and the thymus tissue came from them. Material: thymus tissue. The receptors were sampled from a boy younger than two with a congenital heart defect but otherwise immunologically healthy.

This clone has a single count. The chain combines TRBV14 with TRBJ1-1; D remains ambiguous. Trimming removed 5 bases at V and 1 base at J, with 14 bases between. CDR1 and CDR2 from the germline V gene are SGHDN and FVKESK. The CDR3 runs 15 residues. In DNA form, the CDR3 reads TGTGCCAGCAGCTTAGGGAATCCGGCGAACACTGAAGCTTTCTTT. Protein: CASSLGNPANTEAFF.

Written as DNA, the CDR3 is TGTGCCAGCAGGCCCCCCGGGACAGGTCCCGAAGGAAACACCATATATTTT. Protein: CASRPPGTGPEGNTIYF. This chain links TRBV2 with TRBJ1-3; 8 nucleotides line up with TRBD1. The CDR3 is 17 residues long. Germline V gives CDR1 SNHLY, CDR2 FYNNEI. The junction had 14 bases not matched to a gene; V was cut back by 6 bases and J by 4 bases.

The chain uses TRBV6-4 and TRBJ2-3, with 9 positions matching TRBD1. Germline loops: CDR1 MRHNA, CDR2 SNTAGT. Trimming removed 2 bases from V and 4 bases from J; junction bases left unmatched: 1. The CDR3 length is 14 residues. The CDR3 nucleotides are TGTGCCAGCAGTGACACAGGGGGCGCAGATACGCAGTATTTT. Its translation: CASSDTGGADTQYF.

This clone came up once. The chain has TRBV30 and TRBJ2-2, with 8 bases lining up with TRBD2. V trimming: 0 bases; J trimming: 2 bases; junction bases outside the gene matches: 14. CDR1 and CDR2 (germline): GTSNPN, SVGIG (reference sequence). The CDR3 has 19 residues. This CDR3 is CAWSVLAPTGGVNTGELFF. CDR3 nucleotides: TGTGCCTGGAGTGTACTAGCCCCCACGGGGGGGGTTAACACCGGGGAGCTGTTTTTT.

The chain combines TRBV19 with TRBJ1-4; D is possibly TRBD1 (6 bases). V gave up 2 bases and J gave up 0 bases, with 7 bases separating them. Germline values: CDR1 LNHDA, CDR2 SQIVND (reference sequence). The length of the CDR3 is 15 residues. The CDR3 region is CASSIRTATNEKLFF. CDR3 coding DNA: TGTGCCAGTAGTATACGGACAGCAACTAATGAAAAACTGTTTTTT. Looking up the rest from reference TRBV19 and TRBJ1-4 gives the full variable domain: DGGITQSPKYLFRKEGQNVTLSCEQNLNHDAMYWYRQDPGQGLRLIYYSQIVNDFQKGDIAEGYSVSREKKESFPLTVTSAQKNPTAFYLCASSIRTATNEKLFFGSGTQLSVL.

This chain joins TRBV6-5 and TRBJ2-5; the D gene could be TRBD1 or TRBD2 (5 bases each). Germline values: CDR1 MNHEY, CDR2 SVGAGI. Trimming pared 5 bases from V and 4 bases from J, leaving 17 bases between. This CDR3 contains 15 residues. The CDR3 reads CASSPTRGPVETQYF. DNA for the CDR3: TGTGCCAGCAGTCCCACGAGGGGCCCGGTAGAGACCCAGTACTTC.

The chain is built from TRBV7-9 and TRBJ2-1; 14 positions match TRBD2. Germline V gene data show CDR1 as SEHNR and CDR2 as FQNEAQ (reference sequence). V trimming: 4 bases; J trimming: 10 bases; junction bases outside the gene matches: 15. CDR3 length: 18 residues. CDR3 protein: CASSSGLAGEVGSCEQFF. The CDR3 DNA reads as TGTGCCAGCAGCTCGGGACTAGCGGGAGAGGTTGGGAGTTGCGAGCAGTTCTTC.

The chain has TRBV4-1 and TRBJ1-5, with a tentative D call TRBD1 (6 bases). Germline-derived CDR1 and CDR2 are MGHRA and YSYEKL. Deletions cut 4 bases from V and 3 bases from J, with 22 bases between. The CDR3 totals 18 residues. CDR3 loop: CASSPSTLTGLSNQPQHF. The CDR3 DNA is TGCGCCAGCAGCCCTTCCACCTTAACAGGGTTATCCAATCAGCCCCAGCATTTT.

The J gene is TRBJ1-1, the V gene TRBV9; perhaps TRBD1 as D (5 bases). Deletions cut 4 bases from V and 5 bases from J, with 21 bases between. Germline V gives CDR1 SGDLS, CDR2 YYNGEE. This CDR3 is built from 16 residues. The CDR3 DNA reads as TGTGCCAGCAGCCCCGACCCAGGGTTGACGGGGACTGAAGCTTTCTTT. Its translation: CASSPDPGLTGTEAFF.

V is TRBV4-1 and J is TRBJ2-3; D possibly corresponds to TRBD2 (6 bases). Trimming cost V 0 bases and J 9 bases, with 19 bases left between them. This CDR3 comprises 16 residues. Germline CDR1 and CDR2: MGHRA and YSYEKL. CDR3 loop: CASSQEEVRRASTQYF. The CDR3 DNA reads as TGCGCCAGCAGCCAAGAAGAAGTTCGGAGGGCCAGCACGCAGTATTTT.

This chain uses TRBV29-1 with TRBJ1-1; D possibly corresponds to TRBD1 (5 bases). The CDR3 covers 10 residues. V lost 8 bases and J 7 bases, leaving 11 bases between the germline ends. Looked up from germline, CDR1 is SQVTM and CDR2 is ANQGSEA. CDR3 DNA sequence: TGCAGCACAGGAGTACTTGAAGCTTTCTTT. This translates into CSTGVLEAFF.

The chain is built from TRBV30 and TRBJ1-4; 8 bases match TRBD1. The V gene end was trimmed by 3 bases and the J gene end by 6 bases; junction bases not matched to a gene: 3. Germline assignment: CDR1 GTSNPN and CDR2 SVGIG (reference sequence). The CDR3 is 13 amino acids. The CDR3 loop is CAWRTDRDEKLFF. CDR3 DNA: TGTGCCTGGAGAACGGACAGGGATGAAAAACTGTTTTTT.

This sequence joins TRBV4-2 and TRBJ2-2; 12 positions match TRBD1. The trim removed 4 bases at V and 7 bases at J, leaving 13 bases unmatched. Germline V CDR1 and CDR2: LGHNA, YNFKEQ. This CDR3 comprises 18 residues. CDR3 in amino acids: CASSPHGTGGGWVGELFF. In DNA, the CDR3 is TGTGCCAGCAGCCCCCACGGGACAGGGGGCGGTTGGGTCGGGGAGCTGTTTTTT.

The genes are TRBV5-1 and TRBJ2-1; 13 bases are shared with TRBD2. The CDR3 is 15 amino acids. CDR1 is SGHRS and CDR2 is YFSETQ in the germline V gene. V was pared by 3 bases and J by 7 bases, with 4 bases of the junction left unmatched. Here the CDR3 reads CASSYGTSGKNEQFF. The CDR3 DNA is TGCGCCAGCAGCTATGGGACTAGCGGGAAGAATGAGCAGTTCTTC.

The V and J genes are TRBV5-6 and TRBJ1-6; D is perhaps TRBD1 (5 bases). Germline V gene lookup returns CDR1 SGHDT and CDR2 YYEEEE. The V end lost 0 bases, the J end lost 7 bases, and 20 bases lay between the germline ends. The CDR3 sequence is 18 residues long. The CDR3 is CASSLVSAAPGANSPLHF. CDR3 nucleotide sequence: TGTGCCAGCAGCTTGGTTTCGGCAGCTCCTGGGGCCAATTCACCCCTCCACTTT.

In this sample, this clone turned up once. DNA of the CDR3: TGTGCCATCAGCGTCAGGCCTGAAGTCTACGAGCAGTACTTC. It yields the protein CAISVRPEVYEQYF. V usage is TRBV10-3 and J usage is TRBJ2-7; the D is unclear. Germline V gene lookup returns CDR1 ENHRY and CDR2 SYGVKD. The V end was cut by 6 bases, the J end by 3 bases, with 15 bases between. The CDR3 has 14 amino acids.

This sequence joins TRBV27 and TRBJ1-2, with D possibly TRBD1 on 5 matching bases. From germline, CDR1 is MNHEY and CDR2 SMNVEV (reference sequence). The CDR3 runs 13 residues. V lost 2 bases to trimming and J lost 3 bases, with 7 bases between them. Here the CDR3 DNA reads TGTGCCAGCAGTTTAAAGGGGTACTATGGCTACACCTTC. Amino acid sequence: CASSLKGYYGYTF.

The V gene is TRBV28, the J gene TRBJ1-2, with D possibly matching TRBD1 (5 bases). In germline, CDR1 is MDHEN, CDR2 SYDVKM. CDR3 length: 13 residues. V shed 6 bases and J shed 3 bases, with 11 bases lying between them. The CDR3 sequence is CASSTQVDYGYTF. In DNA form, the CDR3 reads TGTGCCAGCAGCACACAGGTAGACTATGGCTACACCTTC.

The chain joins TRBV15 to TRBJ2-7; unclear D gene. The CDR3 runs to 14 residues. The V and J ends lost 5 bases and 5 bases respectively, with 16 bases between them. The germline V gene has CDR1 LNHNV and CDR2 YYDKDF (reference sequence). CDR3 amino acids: CATSPASVGNEQYF. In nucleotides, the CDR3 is TGTGCCACCAGCCCCGCGTCGGTGGGTAACGAGCAGTACTTC.

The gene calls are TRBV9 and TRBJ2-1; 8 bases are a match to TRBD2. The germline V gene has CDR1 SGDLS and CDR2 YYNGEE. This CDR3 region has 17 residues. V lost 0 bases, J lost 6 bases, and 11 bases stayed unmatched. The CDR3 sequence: CASSVGDKRGSVNEQFF. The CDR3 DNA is TGTGCCAGCAGCGTAGGAGATAAGCGGGGGAGTGTCAATGAGCAGTTCTTC.

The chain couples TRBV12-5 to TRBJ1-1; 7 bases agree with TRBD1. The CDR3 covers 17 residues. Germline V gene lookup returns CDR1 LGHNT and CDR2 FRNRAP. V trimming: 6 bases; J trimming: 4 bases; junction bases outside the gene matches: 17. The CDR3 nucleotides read TGTGCTAGTGGACCCCGGGACAGCCCGAAAGGGCGCACTGAAGCTTTCTTT. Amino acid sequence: CASGPRDSPKGRTEAFF.

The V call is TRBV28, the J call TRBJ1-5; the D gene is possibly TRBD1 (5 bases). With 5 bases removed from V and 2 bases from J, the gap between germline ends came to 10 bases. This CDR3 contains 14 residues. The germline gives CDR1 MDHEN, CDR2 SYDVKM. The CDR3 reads CASSLGECNQPQHF. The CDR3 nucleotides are TGTGCCAGCAGTCTAGGGGAATGCAATCAGCCCCAGCATTTT.

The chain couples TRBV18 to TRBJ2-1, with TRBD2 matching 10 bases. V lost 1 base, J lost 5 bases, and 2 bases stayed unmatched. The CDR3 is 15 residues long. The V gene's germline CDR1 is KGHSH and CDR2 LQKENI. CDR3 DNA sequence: TGTGCCAGCTCACCACGGACTAGCGGCAACAATGAGCAGTTCTTC. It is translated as CASSPRTSGNNEQFF.

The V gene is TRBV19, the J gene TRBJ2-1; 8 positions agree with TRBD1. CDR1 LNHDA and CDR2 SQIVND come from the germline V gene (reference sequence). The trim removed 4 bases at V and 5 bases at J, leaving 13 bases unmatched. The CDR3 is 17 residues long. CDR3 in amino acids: CASSTVRHRGYNNEQFF. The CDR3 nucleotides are TGTGCCAGTAGTACTGTGAGGCACAGGGGGTATAACAATGAGCAGTTCTTC.

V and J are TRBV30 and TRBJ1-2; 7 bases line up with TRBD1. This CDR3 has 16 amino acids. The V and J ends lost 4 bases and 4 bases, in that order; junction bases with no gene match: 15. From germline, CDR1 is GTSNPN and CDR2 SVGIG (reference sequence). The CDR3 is CAWNYDSRDSAYGYTF. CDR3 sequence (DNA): TGTGCCTGGAACTATGACTCCCGGGACAGCGCCTATGGCTACACCTTC.

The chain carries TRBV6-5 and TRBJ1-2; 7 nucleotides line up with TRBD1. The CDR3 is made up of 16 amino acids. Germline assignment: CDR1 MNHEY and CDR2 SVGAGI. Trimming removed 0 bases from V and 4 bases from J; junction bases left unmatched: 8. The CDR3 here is CASSYSIQGGSYGYTF. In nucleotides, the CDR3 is TGTGCCAGCAGTTACTCGATCCAGGGGGGTTCCTATGGCTACACCTTC.

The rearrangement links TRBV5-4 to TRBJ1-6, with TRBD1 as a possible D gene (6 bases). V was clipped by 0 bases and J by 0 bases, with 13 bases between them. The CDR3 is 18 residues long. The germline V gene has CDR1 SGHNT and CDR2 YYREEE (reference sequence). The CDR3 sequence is CASSLGGGGSSYNSPLHF. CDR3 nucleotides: TGTGCCAGCAGCTTGGGAGGGGGAGGGAGCTCCTATAATTCACCCCTCCACTTT.

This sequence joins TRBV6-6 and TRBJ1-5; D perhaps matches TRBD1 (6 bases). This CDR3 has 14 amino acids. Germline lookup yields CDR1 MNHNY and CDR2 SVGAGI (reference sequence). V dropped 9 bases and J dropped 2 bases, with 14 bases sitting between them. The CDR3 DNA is TGTGCCAGTGTAACCCAGGGGCGCAATCAGCCCCAGCATTTT. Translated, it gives CASVTQGRNQPQHF.

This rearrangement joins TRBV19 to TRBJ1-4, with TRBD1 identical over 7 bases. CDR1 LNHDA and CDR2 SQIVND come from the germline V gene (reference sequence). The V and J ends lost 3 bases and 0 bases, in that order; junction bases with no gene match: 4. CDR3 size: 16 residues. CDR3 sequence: CASSMAGGATNEKLFF. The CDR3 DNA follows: TGTGCCAGTAGTATGGCAGGGGGGGCAACTAATGAAAAACTGTTTTTT.

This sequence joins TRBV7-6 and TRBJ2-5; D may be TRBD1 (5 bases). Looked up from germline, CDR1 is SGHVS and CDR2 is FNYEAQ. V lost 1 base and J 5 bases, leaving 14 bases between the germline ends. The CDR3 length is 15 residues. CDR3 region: CASSLVTGPRETQYF. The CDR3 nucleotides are TGTGCCAGCAGCTTAGTTACAGGTCCTCGTGAGACCCAGTACTTC.